A selection of T cell receptor beta chains follows, all from one sample in a study of T cell responses to AZD1222 COVID-19 vaccine. TCRdb's copy holds only in-frame clones and misses some; the assay was immunoSEQ multiplex PCR. Of approximately 140,000 clones listed, 80% to 95% are singletons. The source material was peripheral blood, sampled 28 days after the second AZD1222 dose. The origin of the receptors is an adult who received the AZD1222 COVID-19 vaccine. Both conserved end residues are part of each CDR3. Fields, in order: V gene, clone size, J gene, D gene, CDR3 protein, CDR3 DNA. The D gene is left open where the match is weak. Some rows have no size entry. The others give once, few or many, or a class for an expanded clone.

V: TRBV10-2; size: NA; J: TRBJ1-1; D: NA; CDR3: CASGQNTEAFF; DNA: TGCGCCAGCGGCCAGAACACTGAAGCTTTCTTT
V: TRBV9; size: NA; J: TRBJ2-2; D: NA; CDR3: CASRPGTQHGELFF; DNA: TGTGCCAGCAGGCCCGGGACTCAGCACGGGGAGCTGTTTTTT
V: TRBV5-1; size: NA; J: TRBJ1-5; D: NA; CDR3: CASSLAGPDQPQHF; DNA: TGCGCCAGCAGCTTGGCGGGGCCGGATCAGCCCCAGCATTTT
V: TRBV19; size: NA; J: TRBJ1-4; D: TRBD1; CDR3: CASSQGQGGEKLFF; DNA: TGTGCCAGTAGTCAGGGACAGGGGGGAGAAAAACTGTTTTTT
V: TRBV11-3; size: once; J: TRBJ2-1; D: TRBD2; CDR3: CASSLDSPLAGANEQFF; DNA: TGTGCCAGCAGCTTAGATTCCCCGCTAGCGGGGGCTAATGAGCAGTTCTTC
V: TRBV25-1; size: NA; J: TRBJ1-2; D: NA; CDR3: CASSNLGTYGYTF; DNA: TGTGCCAGCAGCAACCTGGGGACCTATGGCTACACCTTC
V: TRBV11-2; size: NA; J: TRBJ2-5; D: TRBD2; CDR3: CASSFRGRGLADQQETQYF; DNA: TGTGCCAGCAGCTTTCGCGGGAGGGGGCTAGCGGACCAACAAGAGACCCAGTACTTC
V: TRBV5-1; size: NA; J: TRBJ1-6; D: NA; CDR3: CASSLDEGANSPLHF; DNA: TGCGCCAGCAGCTTGGATGAAGGAGCCAATTCACCCCTCCACTTT
V: TRBV29-1; size: NA; J: TRBJ1-2; D: NA; CDR3: CSVEGGNSGYTF; DNA: TGCAGCGTTGAAGGAGGGAATAGTGGCTACACCTTC
V: TRBV7-9; size: NA; J: TRBJ1-1; D: NA; CDR3: CASSLVFDRHF; DNA: TGTGCCAGCAGCTTAGTGTTCGACAGGCACTTT
V: TRBV12-5; size: NA; J: TRBJ2-1; D: NA; CDR3: CASGLDGFNNEQFF; DNA: TGTGCTAGTGGTTTGGATGGCTTTAACAATGAGCAGTTCTTC
V: TRBV19; size: NA; J: TRBJ1-2; D: NA; CDR3: CASSGSRFSYGYTF; DNA: TGTGCCAGTAGTGGGTCCAGGTTTTCTTATGGCTACACCTTC
V: TRBV25-1; size: NA; J: TRBJ1-2; D: NA; CDR3: CASSEHTGPDGYTF; DNA: TGTGCCAGCAGTGAACACACGGGGCCTGATGGCTACACCTTC
V: TRBV5-1; size: NA; J: TRBJ1-2; D: TRBD1; CDR3: CASSEGQGFHTNYGYTF; DNA: TGCGCCAGCAGCGAAGGACAGGGCTTTCATACTAACTATGGCTACACCTTC
V: TRBV11-2; size: once; J: TRBJ1-1; D: NA; CDR3: CASSLVRNAEAFF; DNA: TGTGCCAGCAGCTTAGTGAGGAACGCTGAAGCTTTCTTT
V: TRBV5-6; size: once; J: TRBJ2-1; D: NA; CDR3: CASSWEQASYNEQFF; DNA: TGTGCCAGCAGCTGGGAACAGGCCTCCTACAATGAGCAGTTCTTC
V: TRBV7-8; size: few; J: TRBJ2-7; D: NA; CDR3: CATKPGRFTYEQYF; DNA: TGTGCCACCAAGCCGGGCCGTTTCACCTACGAGCAGTACTTC
V: TRBV30; size: NA; J: TRBJ1-1; D: NA; CDR3: CAWSVDWGLSEAFF; DNA: TGTGCCTGGTCAGTAGATTGGGGTTTATCTGAAGCTTTCTTT
V: TRBV4-1; size: NA; J: TRBJ1-2; D: TRBD1; CDR3: CASSQDGTGWNYGYTF; DNA: TGCGCCAGCAGCCAAGATGGGACAGGCTGGAACTATGGCTACACCTTC
V: TRBV6-4; size: NA; J: TRBJ2-7; D: NA; CDR3: CASRSGPGGEQYF; DNA: TGTGCCAGCAGGAGCGGACCAGGCGGAGAGCAGTACTTC
V: TRBV6-5; size: NA; J: TRBJ1-4; D: NA; CDR3: CASSPNRATNEKLFF; DNA: TGTGCCAGCAGTCCAAACAGAGCAACTAATGAAAAACTGTTTTTT
V: TRBV2; size: NA; J: TRBJ2-1; D: NA; CDR3: CASSGTLNEQFF; DNA: TGTGCCAGCAGTGGGACCCTTAATGAGCAGTTCTTC
V: TRBV5-1; size: NA; J: TRBJ1-2; D: NA; CDR3: CASSLGAAGYTF; DNA: TGCGCCAGCAGCTTGGGGGCTGCTGGCTACACCTTC
V: TRBV15; size: NA; J: TRBJ1-2; D: NA; CDR3: CATSGGTGMGYTF; DNA: TGTGCCACCAGCGGAGGAACAGGGATGGGCTACACCTTC
V: TRBV5-1; size: NA; J: TRBJ1-4; D: TRBD1; CDR3: CASSLGGTEHEKLFF; DNA: TGCGCCAGCAGCTTGGGCGGGACAGAACATGAAAAACTGTTTTTT
V: TRBV6-6; size: NA; J: TRBJ2-1; D: NA; CDR3: CASSYPGKDNEQFF; DNA: TGTGCCAGCAGTTACCCCGGGAAGGACAATGAGCAGTTCTTC
V: TRBV3-1/TRBV3-2; size: NA; J: TRBJ2-2; D: NA; CDR3: CASSRTWGTGELFF; DNA: TGTGCCAGCAGCCGGACTTGGGGGACCGGGGAGCTGTTTTTT
V: TRBV20-1; size: NA; J: TRBJ1-1; D: NA; CDR3: CSASFLGPSTEAFF; DNA: TGCAGTGCTAGTTTTTTGGGGCCATCCACTGAAGCTTTCTTT
V: TRBV7-2; size: NA; J: TRBJ1-5; D: NA; CDR3: CASSLGGDQPQHF; DNA: TGTGCCAGCAGCTTAGGCGGAGATCAGCCCCAGCATTTT
V: TRBV7-2; size: few; J: TRBJ2-1; D: NA; CDR3: CASSLVWHEQFF; DNA: TGTGCCAGCAGCTTAGTATGGCATGAGCAGTTCTTC
V: TRBV7-9; size: NA; J: TRBJ1-1; D: NA; CDR3: CASSYTSTEAFF; DNA: TGTGCCAGCAGCTACACGAGCACTGAAGCTTTCTTT
V: TRBV6-5; size: NA; J: TRBJ2-1; D: NA; CDR3: CASSYPGDPYNEQFF; DNA: TGTGCCAGCAGTTACCCCGGGGACCCCTACAATGAGCAGTTCTTC
V: TRBV6-5; size: NA; J: TRBJ2-7; D: NA; CDR3: CASSQTGTEQYF; DNA: TGTGCCAGCAGTCAAACAGGGACCGAGCAGTACTTC
V: TRBV5-1; size: NA; J: TRBJ1-2; D: NA; CDR3: CASSLIGGSYGYTF; DNA: TGCGCCAGCAGCCTTATAGGGGGTAGCTATGGCTACACCTTC
V: TRBV4-1; size: NA; J: TRBJ1-5; D: NA; CDR3: CASSQDPDTYSNQPQHF; DNA: TGCGCCAGCAGCCAAGATCCAGACACCTATAGCAATCAGCCCCAGCATTTT
V: TRBV30; size: NA; J: TRBJ1-1; D: NA; CDR3: CAWRAGAGTEAFF; DNA: TGTGCCTGGAGAGCAGGGGCGGGTACTGAAGCTTTCTTT
V: TRBV21-1; size: NA; J: TRBJ2-1; D: NA; CDR3: CASSKRWTGTSGKSSYNEQFF; DNA: TGTGCCAGCAGCAAAAGGTGGACCGGGACTAGCGGGAAGAGCTCCTACAATGAGCAGTTCTTC
V: TRBV18; size: NA; J: TRBJ1-2; D: NA; CDR3: CASSLSREDYGYTF; DNA: TGTGCCAGCTCACTTAGCAGGGAGGACTATGGCTACACCTTC
V: TRBV19; size: NA; J: TRBJ2-3; D: TRBD2; CDR3: CASSTSGTRWAQYF; DNA: TGTGCCAGTAGTACGAGCGGGACCCGCTGGGCGCAGTATTTT
V: TRBV4-3; size: NA; J: TRBJ2-2; D: TRBD2; CDR3: CASSQDPPSGRTGELFF; DNA: TGCGCCAGCAGCCAAGACCCCCCTAGCGGGAGGACCGGGGAGCTGTTTTTT
V: TRBV5-1; size: NA; J: TRBJ1-1; D: TRBD1; CDR3: CASSSTGKAEAFF; DNA: TGCGCCAGCAGCTCGACAGGGAAGGCTGAAGCTTTCTTT
V: TRBV24-1; size: NA; J: TRBJ1-5; D: NA; CDR3: CATSDSPRSNQPQHF; DNA: TGTGCCACCAGTGATTCCCCACGTAGCAATCAGCCCCAGCATTTT
V: TRBV5-6; size: once; J: TRBJ2-7; D: NA; CDR3: CASSLRRPTAEQYF; DNA: TGTGCCAGCAGCTTGCGCAGACCCACCGCCGAGCAGTACTTC
V: TRBV6-5; size: NA; J: TRBJ2-1; D: TRBD2; CDR3: CASQGLAGYNEQFF; DNA: TGTGCCAGCCAGGGACTAGCGGGGTACAATGAGCAGTTCTTC
V: TRBV14; size: once; J: TRBJ2-5; D: TRBD2; CDR3: CASSHGTNQETQYF; DNA: TGTGCCAGCAGCCACGGGACTAATCAAGAGACCCAGTACTTC
V: TRBV19; size: NA; J: TRBJ2-3; D: TRBD2; CDR3: CASSIRRERTDTQYF; DNA: TGTGCCAGTAGTATAAGGCGGGAGCGCACAGATACGCAGTATTTT
V: TRBV19; size: NA; J: TRBJ1-5; D: NA; CDR3: CASSILRASNQPQHF; DNA: TGTGCCAGTAGTATACTCAGGGCTAGCAATCAGCCCCAGCATTTT
V: TRBV28; size: NA; J: TRBJ2-4; D: NA; CDR3: CASSFFSEAKNIQYF; DNA: TGTGCCAGCAGTTTTTTCTCCGAAGCCAAAAACATTCAGTACTTC
V: TRBV18; size: NA; J: TRBJ2-3; D: TRBD2; CDR3: CASSSPGGQSLAQYF; DNA: TGTGCCAGCTCATCACCGGGAGGGCAGTCACTCGCGCAGTATTTT
V: TRBV12-3/TRBV12-4; size: once; J: TRBJ1-5; D: NA; CDR3: CASSLRTDQPQHF; DNA: TGTGCCAGCAGTTTACGGACAGATCAGCCCCAGCATTTT
V: TRBV6-1; size: NA; J: TRBJ1-2; D: NA; CDR3: CASSEATGYGYTF; DNA: TGTGCCAGCAGTGAAGCGACAGGTTATGGCTACACCTTC
V: TRBV19; size: NA; J: TRBJ2-1; D: TRBD2; CDR3: CASSQGASGSWANEQFF; DNA: TGTGCCAGTAGTCAAGGGGCTAGCGGGAGTTGGGCCAATGAGCAGTTCTTC
V: TRBV5-5; size: few; J: TRBJ1-5; D: TRBD1; CDR3: CASSGGTGSYSNQPQHF; DNA: TGTGCCAGCAGCGGAGGGACAGGGAGCTATAGCAATCAGCCCCAGCATTTT
V: TRBV4-3; size: NA; J: TRBJ2-2; D: TRBD2; CDR3: CASSQDIGAGVRSTGELFF; DNA: TGCGCCAGCAGCCAAGATATCGGGGCGGGAGTACGATCCACCGGGGAGCTGTTTTTT
V: TRBV11-3; size: NA; J: TRBJ1-5; D: NA; CDR3: CASSLGSGKRYGNQPQHF; DNA: TGTGCCAGCAGCTTAGGATCCGGCAAGCGCTATGGCAATCAGCCCCAGCATTTT